The rows below give T cell receptor beta chains drawn from one sample of a study of T cell responses to AZD1222 COVID-19 vaccine. Profiled with immunoSEQ multiplex PCR; TCRdb holds only in-frame clones, not every one. The table lists about 140,000 clones, 75% to 90% of them singletons. Sequencing used peripheral blood, obtained 28 days after the second AZD1222 dose. The source of these receptors is an adult who received the AZD1222 COVID-19 vaccine. The CDR3 runs from the conserved cysteine through the conserved F or W. Fields, in order: D gene, clone size, J gene, V gene, CDR3 DNA, CDR3 protein. D genes are given only for firm matches. The listing skips clone size in some rows; elsewhere it reads once, few, many or a size class.

>NA|NA|TRBJ2-3|TRBV7-2
TGTGCCAGCAGCAAGGTCGGGACGGCGGGCAGAGATACGCAGTATTTT
CASSKVGTAGRDTQYF
>NA|NA|TRBJ1-6|TRBV11-2
TGTGCCAGCAGCCGGGCGTATTCACCCCTCCACTTT
CASSRAYSPLHF
>TRBD2|NA|TRBJ2-5|TRBV3-1/TRBV3-2
TGTGCCAGCACGGATCGGCGGGGGGGCATCGAGACCCAGTACTTC
CASTDRRGGIETQYF
>NA|NA|TRBJ1-2|TRBV10-3
TGTGCCATCAGTGGACAGTCCTCTGGCTACACCTTC
CAISGQSSGYTF
>NA|NA|TRBJ2-1|TRBV28
TGTGCCAGCAGTTCGAATCGCCCAGCGGGCCTCTCCTACAATGAGCAGTTCTTC
CASSSNRPAGLSYNEQFF
>NA|NA|TRBJ1-6|TRBV28
TGTGCCAGCAGTTTTGAGAACCAGCCCCTCCACTTT
CASSFENQPLHF
>TRBD1|few|TRBJ1-1|TRBV6-5
TGTGCCAGCAAGGGGGCGTGGGGGATGAACACTGAAGCTTTCTTT
CASKGAWGMNTEAFF
>NA|NA|TRBJ2-1|TRBV18
TGTGCCAGCTCACCACTTGAGGGGTCCTACAATGAGCAGTTCTTC
CASSPLEGSYNEQFF
>NA|NA|TRBJ1-1|TRBV4-1
TGCGCCAGCAGCGGGCCAGTGAACACTGAAGCTTTCTTT
CASSGPVNTEAFF
>NA|once|TRBJ2-6|TRBV27
TGTGCCAGCAGTGCCTCCAGGGGGGGTGGGGCCAACGTCCTGACTTTC
CASSASRGGGANVLTF
>NA|NA|TRBJ1-4|TRBV7-2
TGTGCCAGCAGCTTAGGGTTGAGTCGGACAACTAATGAAAAACTGTTTTTT
CASSLGLSRTTNEKLFF
>TRBD1|NA|TRBJ2-7|TRBV6-2/TRBV6-3
TGTGCCAGCAGCCTTACCGGGACAGGGAAATACGAGCAGTACTTC
CASSLTGTGKYEQYF
>NA|once|TRBJ2-2|TRBV7-6
TGTGCCAGCAGCTTAGGACCCGCAGGGGCCGGGGAGCTGTTTTTT
CASSLGPAGAGELFF
>NA|NA|TRBJ1-2|TRBV12-3/TRBV12-4
TGTGCCAGCAGTTTAGGGGGGAGGAGCGGCTACACCTTC
CASSLGGRSGYTF
>NA|NA|TRBJ1-2|TRBV6-5
TGTGCCAGCAGTTACGGTCCGGCCCTCTATGGCTACACCTTC
CASSYGPALYGYTF
>NA|NA|TRBJ1-4|TRBV10-2
TGCGCCAGCAGTGAGCGGGGGGCGAGTGAAAAACTGTTTTTT
CASSERGASEKLFF
>NA|NA|TRBJ2-3|TRBV4-3
TGCGCCAGCAGCCAAGATAGCGCCAGCACAGATACGCAGTATTTT
CASSQDSASTDTQYF
>TRBD1|once|TRBJ2-1|TRBV11-1
TGTGCCAGCAGCGCCGGGACAGACAATGAGCAGTTCTTC
CASSAGTDNEQFF
>NA|NA|TRBJ1-2|TRBV5-1
TGCGCCAGCAGCCAGACAGGAGCTCACGCTAACTATGGCTACACCTTC
CASSQTGAHANYGYTF
>NA|NA|TRBJ2-6|TRBV29-1
TGCAGCGTTGATCGCGGGGCTGGGGCCAACGTCCTGACTTTC
CSVDRGAGANVLTF
>NA|NA|TRBJ2-5|TRBV11-2
TGTGCCAGCAGCTTTAGAAGAGGGGCTGCACAAGAGACCCAGTACTTC
CASSFRRGAAQETQYF
>TRBD2|NA|TRBJ2-2|TRBV11-1
TGTGCCAGCAGCCCCCCGAGCCTAGCGGGGGGCGGGGAGCTGTTTTTT
CASSPPSLAGGGELFF
>NA|NA|TRBJ1-2|TRBV20-1
TGCAGTGCTAGTCCAGGGAACGTAGGCTATGGCTACACCTTC
CSASPGNVGYGYTF
>TRBD1|once|TRBJ1-1|TRBV5-8
TGTGCCAGCAACATTTTCCGGGGCCAGGGGGGAGGTGTGAACACTGAAGCTTTCTTT
CASNIFRGQGGGVNTEAFF
>NA|NA|TRBJ1-1|TRBV6-1
TGTGCCAGCAGTGAAGCCGGGCTGAACACTGAAGCTTTCTTT
CASSEAGLNTEAFF
>NA|NA|TRBJ1-2|TRBV12-3/TRBV12-4
TGTGCCAGCAGTTTGGGGTTCTATGGCTACACCTTC
CASSLGFYGYTF
>NA|NA|TRBJ1-1|TRBV9
TGTGCCAGCAGCGTAGCTGAGAGGTCCGGAAACACTGAAGCTTTCTTT
CASSVAERSGNTEAFF
>TRBD2|NA|TRBJ2-7|TRBV2
TGTGCCAGCAGTGATCTAGCGGGGTTCTACGAGCAGTACTTC
CASSDLAGFYEQYF
>NA|once|TRBJ1-2|TRBV19
TGTGCCAGTACCTACCAGGAGAGGGGCTATGGCTACACCTTC
CASTYQERGYGYTF
>TRBD1|NA|TRBJ1-1|TRBV28
TGTGCCAGCAGTTCCGGGACAGCGAACACTGAAGCTTTCTTT
CASSSGTANTEAFF
>TRBD1|NA|TRBJ1-4|TRBV5-5
TGTGCCAGCAGCTTAGTACAGGGGGCTTGGGAAAAACTGTTTTTT
CASSLVQGAWEKLFF
>TRBD1|NA|TRBJ1-1|TRBV29-1
TGCAGCGTGGACGGACAGGCGAATGAAGCTTTCTTT
CSVDGQANEAFF
>TRBD1|NA|TRBJ1-3|TRBV9
TGTGCCAGCAGCGTAGGGGGCCGGGACAGACTTCTCTCTGGAAACACCATATATTTT
CASSVGGRDRLLSGNTIYF
>TRBD1|NA|TRBJ1-4|TRBV7-2
TGTGCCAGCAGCCACAGGGGCGGAGGGGAAAAACTGTTTTTT
CASSHRGGGEKLFF
>NA|NA|TRBJ1-1|TRBV28
TGTGCCAGCAGTAACACACAGAACACTGAAGCTTTCTTT
CASSNTQNTEAFF
>NA|NA|TRBJ2-5|TRBV7-2
TGTGCCAGCAGCTTACAAAGGGGCCAAGAGACCCAGTACTTC
CASSLQRGQETQYF
>TRBD1|NA|TRBJ2-1|TRBV10-1
TGCGCCAGCAGCCCAGGACAGGGGGCAACCTACAATGAGCAGTTCTTC
CASSPGQGATYNEQFF
>NA|NA|TRBJ1-4|TRBV3-1/TRBV3-2
TGTGCCAGCAGCCAAAGCGGGACGAAGGAAAAACTGTTTTTT
CASSQSGTKEKLFF
>NA|NA|TRBJ1-4|TRBV2
TGTGCCAGCAGTGCATCAGGGGTTAATGAAAAACTGTTTTTT
CASSASGVNEKLFF
>NA|once|TRBJ1-3|TRBV19
TGTGCCAGTAGTATAGATGCGGCAGCTGGAAACACCATATATTTT
CASSIDAAAGNTIYF
>TRBD2|once|TRBJ2-1|TRBV5-6
TGTGCCAGCAGCTTTTTAGCGGGAGGGGGCTACAATGAGCAGTTCTTC
CASSFLAGGGYNEQFF
>NA|NA|TRBJ1-1|TRBV29-1
TGCAGCGTTGGGCTCGGACTGAACACTGAAGCTTTCTTT
CSVGLGLNTEAFF
>NA|NA|TRBJ2-3|TRBV27
TGTGCCAGCAGTCCCCGTATGGATGCCGGGGGCCGGGCAGATACGCAGTATTTT
CASSPRMDAGGRADTQYF
>NA|NA|TRBJ1-1|TRBV6-5
TGTGCCAGCGTAACAGGGTTGAACACTGAAGCTTTCTTT
CASVTGLNTEAFF
>TRBD1|NA|TRBJ2-5|TRBV5-1
TGCGCCAGCAGCTTGCAACAGGGGAGAGAAGAGACCCAGTACTTC
CASSLQQGREETQYF
>NA|NA|TRBJ1-1|TRBV27
TGTGCCAGCAATAAACATGCAGGGCGTACTGAAGCTTTCTTT
CASNKHAGRTEAFF
>TRBD2|NA|TRBJ2-1|TRBV7-3
TGTGCCAGCAGGTTGGGACTAGCGAATGAGCAGTTCTTC
CASRLGLANEQFF
>NA|NA|TRBJ1-3|TRBV7-2
TGTGCCAGCAGCCTAAACCCAGGGGCAACTGGAAACACCATATATTTT
CASSLNPGATGNTIYF
>TRBD1|NA|TRBJ1-5|TRBV19
TGTGCCAGTAGTACCAAGGGGGCCGGTCAGCCCCAGCATTTT
CASSTKGAGQPQHF
>TRBD1|once|TRBJ1-5|TRBV27
TGTGCCAGCAGTTCCATCATAGGGACAGGGTCGAACCAGCCCCAGCATTTT
CASSSIIGTGSNQPQHF
>NA|NA|TRBJ1-1|TRBV19
TGTGCCAGTACCACCGGGGCCATGAACACTGAAGCTTTCTTT
CASTTGAMNTEAFF
>NA|NA|TRBJ2-2|TRBV9
TGTGCCAGCAGCCCCCACGGAGGGGGCGCGAACACCGGGGAGCTGTTTTTT
CASSPHGGGANTGELFF
>TRBD1|NA|TRBJ1-5|TRBV5-1
TGCGCCAGCAGCTTAGGGGGACAGGGCGGGCAGCCCCAGCATTTT
CASSLGGQGGQPQHF